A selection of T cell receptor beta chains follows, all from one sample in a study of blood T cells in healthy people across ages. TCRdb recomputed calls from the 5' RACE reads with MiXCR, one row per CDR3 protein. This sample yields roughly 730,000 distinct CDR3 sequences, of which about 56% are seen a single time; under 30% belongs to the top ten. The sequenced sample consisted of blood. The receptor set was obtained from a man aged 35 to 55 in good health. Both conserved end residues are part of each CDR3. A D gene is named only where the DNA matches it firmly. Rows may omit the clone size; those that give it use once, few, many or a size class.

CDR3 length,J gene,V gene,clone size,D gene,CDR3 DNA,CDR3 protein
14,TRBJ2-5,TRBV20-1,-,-,TGCAGTGCTAGAGATGAGGTCTATCAAGAGACCCAGTACTTC,CSARDEVYQETQYF
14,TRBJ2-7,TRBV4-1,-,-,TGCGCCAGCAGCTCTTTTCAGGGGTCCTACGAGCAGTACTTC,CASSSFQGSYEQYF
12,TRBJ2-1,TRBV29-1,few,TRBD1,TGCAGCGTCACCACAGGGGCGGATGAGCAGTTCTTC,CSVTTGADEQFF
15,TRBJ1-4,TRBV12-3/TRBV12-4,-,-,TGTGCCAGCAGTCCTCGGGTCGCTTCTAATGAAAAACTGTTTTTT,CASSPRVASNEKLFF
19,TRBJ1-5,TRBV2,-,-,TGTGCCAGCAGTGTGCAAAAGGACCACCGGGAGAAGGGGGATCAGCCCCAGCATTTT,CASSVQKDHREKGDQPQHF
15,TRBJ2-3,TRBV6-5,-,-,TGTGCCAGCAGCCCTCCCGGGACAACAGGGGATACGCAGTATTTT,CASSPPGTTGDTQYF
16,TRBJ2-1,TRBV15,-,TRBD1,TGTGCCACCAGCAGCCTGACCGGGACAGGGTTCAATGAGCAGTTCTTC,CATSSLTGTGFNEQFF
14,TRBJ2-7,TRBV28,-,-,TGTGCCAGCAGTTTAACAGTTGAAGGCTACGAGCAGTACTTC,CASSLTVEGYEQYF
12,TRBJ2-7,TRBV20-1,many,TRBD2,TGCAGTGCCCGGACTAGCGGCTACGAGCAGTACTTC,CSARTSGYEQYF
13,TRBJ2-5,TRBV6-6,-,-,TGTGCCAGCAGCCCTCAAATAAAAGAGACCCAGTACTTC,CASSPQIKETQYF
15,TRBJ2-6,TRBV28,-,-,TGTGCCAGCAGCCCCGGCCTAACTGGGGCCAACGTCCTGACTTTC,CASSPGLTGANVLTF
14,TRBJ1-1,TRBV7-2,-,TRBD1,TGTGCCAGCAGCTTCTTCGGGACAGGGTTTGAAGCTTTCTTT,CASSFFGTGFEAFF
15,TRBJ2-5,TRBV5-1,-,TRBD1,TGCGCCAGCAGCTACGAACTGGGACAGCAAGAGACCCAGTACTTC,CASSYELGQQETQYF
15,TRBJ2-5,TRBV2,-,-,TGTGCCAGCAGCTTAGTATTGGGGTACGAAGAGACCCAGTACTTC,CASSLVLGYEETQYF
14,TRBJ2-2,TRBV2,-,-,TGCACCACCGCCCGGACCCCGAACACCGGGGAGCTGTTTTTT,CTTARTPNTGELFF
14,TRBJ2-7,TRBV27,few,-,TGTGCCAGCATTTTTTCAGTGGAGGGCTACGAGCAGTACTTC,CASIFSVEGYEQYF
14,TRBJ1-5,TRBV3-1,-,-,TGTGCCAGCAGCCCCGGGGTTGGGGATCAGCCCCAGCATTTT,CASSPGVGDQPQHF